This TCR beta chain was sequenced for a study of CDR3 diversity in severe acne. V lost 4 bases and J lost 1, with 10 bases in between. The CDR3 is made up of 14 amino acids. Germline V gene data show CDR1 as DFQATT and CDR2 as SNEGSKA (reference sequence). Within the sample, this clonotype is medium-sized. TCRdb re-called the PCR reads with MiXCR, one entry per CDR3 protein. The sample shows more than 85,000 distinct CDR3 sequences, approximately 52% of them seen only once. The material sequenced was blood. J is TRBJ2-2 and V is TRBV20-1; tentatively, D is TRBD1 (6 bases). The TCR sequence derives from a male donor in good health, serving as a control. The CDR3 coding sequence is TGCAGTGCTACCGGGACACAGAACACCGGGGAGCTGTTTTTT. Amino acids: CSATGTQNTGELFF.